These T cell receptor beta chains were read from a single sample in a study of blood T cell repertoires in COVID-19. Sequencing used immunoSEQ multiplex PCR; TCRdb keeps in-frame clones, though not all of them. The sample has about 220,000 clones; approximately 86% are singletons. The sequencing input was PBMCs or T cells enriched from blood (not recorded which). The receptors were gathered from a woman aged 45-60 years with acute COVID-19. CDR3s leave out the opening cysteine and the closing phenylalanine or tryptophan. The order of the fields is V gene, CDR3 protein.

v_gene: TRBV19
CDR3aa: ASSLQGAPTNTEAF

v_gene: TRBV4-3
CDR3aa: ASSQDGALAGQGYEQY

v_gene: TRBV2
CDR3aa: ASSTGLLNYGYT

v_gene: TRBV18
CDR3aa: ASSPRTGENTEAF

v_gene: TRBV14
CDR3aa: ASSQEQGVYYGYT

v_gene: TRBV5-1
CDR3aa: ASSLTSVNTEAF

v_gene: TRBV5-4
CDR3aa: ASSLPGQLGSYEQY

v_gene: TRBV14
CDR3aa: ASSPGDTQY

v_gene: TRBV2
CDR3aa: ASSWHNEQF

v_gene: TRBV7-2
CDR3aa: ASSFTPPAGGWNNEQF

v_gene: TRBV27
CDR3aa: ASSNRGRNQPQH

v_gene: TRBV7-9
CDR3aa: ASSLARLAEQY

v_gene: TRBV27
CDR3aa: ASSLLAGAFYEQY

v_gene: TRBV7-6
CDR3aa: ASSLSALLGTGELF

v_gene: TRBV7-2
CDR3aa: ASSPGGEQY

v_gene: TRBV28
CDR3aa: ASSGLKGGDTEAF

v_gene: TRBV7-2
CDR3aa: ASSLVSAGTRSNEQF

v_gene: TRBV6-1
CDR3aa: ASSEVGQTMQH

v_gene: TRBV25-1
CDR3aa: ASNSPPGEGNTIY

v_gene: TRBV27
CDR3aa: ASSLFGGGQGRRSYNEQF

v_gene: TRBV7-9
CDR3aa: ASSSLTGNTEAF

v_gene: TRBV5-1
CDR3aa: ASSLDGIGSRVQY

v_gene: TRBV5-4
CDR3aa: ASTQTGTVFGYT

v_gene: TRBV2
CDR3aa: ASTRTGGAGAMNTEAF

v_gene: TRBV28
CDR3aa: ASSLVGGAPYEQY

v_gene: TRBV7-8
CDR3aa: ASSFGLAGVESLEQY

v_gene: TRBV14
CDR3aa: ASSQAPFGLAGESYEQY

v_gene: TRBV12-5
CDR3aa: ASGLDRANYGYT

v_gene: TRBV6-5
CDR3aa: ASSPGQGRYGGYT

v_gene: TRBV30
CDR3aa: AWHTSGRQGETQY

v_gene: TRBV19
CDR3aa: ASSETGVGSQPQH

v_gene: TRBV15
CDR3aa: ATSRGSGRRE

v_gene: TRBV7-3
CDR3aa: ASSSGGANVLT

v_gene: TRBV27
CDR3aa: ASSLYPSRGNEAF

v_gene: TRBV9
CDR3aa: ASSLTEIYGYT

v_gene: TRBV2
CDR3aa: ASIRQGNYNEQF

v_gene: TRBV16
CDR3aa: ASSQFSHSPLH

v_gene: TRBV16
CDR3aa: ASSRVLGQGQPEQY

v_gene: TRBV7-2
CDR3aa: ASSLVAGAADTQY

v_gene: TRBV7-2
CDR3aa: ASSAGHTEAF

v_gene: TRBV7-8
CDR3aa: ASSLWDRVIYNSPLH

v_gene: TRBV14
CDR3aa: ASSPRTSASNTGELF